This TCR beta chain was observed in a study of CD8 T cells in ankylosing spondylitis. Notes on the study in general: Previous work reported some of these motif variants in the synovial fluid and blood of reactive arthritis. Disease-linked clones, CD8+, were relatively rare in peripheral blood. Reports say disease-linked clones showed up significantly more in matched ankylosing spondylitis synovial fluid.

The CDR3 has 12 amino acids. Germline assignment: CDR1 SQVTM and CDR2 ANQGSEA. V shed 4 bases and J shed 0 bases, with 7 bases lying between them. Quantitative 5'-RACE with molecular barcodes was used to make the TCR beta libraries. A single record per CDR3 protein comes from TCRdb applying MiXCR to the 5' RACE reads. The sample lists about 360,000 distinct CDR3 sequences, 20% to 25% seen once, with 10% to 15% in the top ten. This clonotype has a handful of counts. Its antigen is unknown. The chain has TRBV29-1 and TRBJ2-7, with D hard to call. Material for sequencing was blood, either unsorted or a sorted T cell fraction (not recorded which). The receptor was isolated from a male donor with ankylosing spondylitis or in good health (not recorded which). The DNA of the CDR3 is TGCAGCGTTGTAGGAAACTCCTACGAGCAGTACTTC. Translated, it gives CSVVGNSYEQYF.